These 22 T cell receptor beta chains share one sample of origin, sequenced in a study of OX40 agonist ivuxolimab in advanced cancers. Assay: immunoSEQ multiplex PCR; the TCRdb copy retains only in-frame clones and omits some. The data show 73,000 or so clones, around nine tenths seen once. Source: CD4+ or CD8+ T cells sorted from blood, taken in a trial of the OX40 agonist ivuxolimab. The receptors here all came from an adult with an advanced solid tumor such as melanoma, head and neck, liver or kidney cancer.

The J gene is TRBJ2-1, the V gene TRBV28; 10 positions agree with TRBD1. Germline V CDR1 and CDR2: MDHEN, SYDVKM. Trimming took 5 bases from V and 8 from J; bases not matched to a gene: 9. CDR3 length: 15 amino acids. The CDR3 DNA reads TGTGCCAGCAGTCCGATCGACAGGGGGCGGGATGAGCAGTTCTTC. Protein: CASSPIDRGRDEQFF.

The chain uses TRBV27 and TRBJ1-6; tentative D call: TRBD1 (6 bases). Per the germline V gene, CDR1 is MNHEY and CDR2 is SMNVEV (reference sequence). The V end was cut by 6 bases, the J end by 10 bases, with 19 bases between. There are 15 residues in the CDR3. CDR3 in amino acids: CASRLQGGQGSPLHF. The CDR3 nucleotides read TGTGCCAGCAGATTACAGGGAGGGCAAGGATCACCCCTCCACTTT.

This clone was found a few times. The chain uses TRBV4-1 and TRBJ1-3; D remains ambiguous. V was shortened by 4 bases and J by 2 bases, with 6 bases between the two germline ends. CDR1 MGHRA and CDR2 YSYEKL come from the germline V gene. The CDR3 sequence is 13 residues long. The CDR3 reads CASSLPAGNTIYF. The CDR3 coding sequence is TGCGCCAGCAGCCTACCGGCTGGAAACACCATATATTTT.

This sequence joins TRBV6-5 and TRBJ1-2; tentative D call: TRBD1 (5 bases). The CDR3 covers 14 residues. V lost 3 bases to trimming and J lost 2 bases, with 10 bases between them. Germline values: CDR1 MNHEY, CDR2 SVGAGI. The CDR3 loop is CASSYRTRNYGYTF. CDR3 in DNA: TGTGCCAGCAGTTATCGGACAAGGAACTATGGCTACACCTTC.

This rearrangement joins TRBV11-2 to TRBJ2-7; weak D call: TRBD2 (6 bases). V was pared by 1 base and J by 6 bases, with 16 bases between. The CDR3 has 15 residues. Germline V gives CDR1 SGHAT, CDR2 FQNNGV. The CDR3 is CASSLGAGGPLEQYF. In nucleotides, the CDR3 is TGTGCCAGCAGCTTAGGAGCGGGCGGACCCCTCGAGCAGTACTTC. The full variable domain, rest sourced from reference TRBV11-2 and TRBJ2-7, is EAGVAQSPRYKIIEKRQSVAFWCNPISGHATLYWYQQILGQGPKLLIQFQNNGVVDDSQLPKDRFSAERLKGVDSTLKIQPAKLEDSAVYLCASSLGAGGPLEQYFGPGTRLTVT.

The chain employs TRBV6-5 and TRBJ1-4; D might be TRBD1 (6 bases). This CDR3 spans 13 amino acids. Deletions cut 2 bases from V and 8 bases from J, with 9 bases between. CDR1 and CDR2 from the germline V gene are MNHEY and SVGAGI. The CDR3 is CASSYTTGEKLFF. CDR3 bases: TGTGCCAGCAGTTACACCACAGGGGAAAAACTGTTTTTT.

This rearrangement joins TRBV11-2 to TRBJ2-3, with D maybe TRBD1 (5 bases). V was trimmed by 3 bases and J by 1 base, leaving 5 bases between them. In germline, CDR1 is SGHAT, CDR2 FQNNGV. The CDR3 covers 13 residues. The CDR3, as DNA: TGTGCCAGCAGCTTGACAGGCACAGATACGCAGTATTTT. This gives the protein CASSLTGTDTQYF.

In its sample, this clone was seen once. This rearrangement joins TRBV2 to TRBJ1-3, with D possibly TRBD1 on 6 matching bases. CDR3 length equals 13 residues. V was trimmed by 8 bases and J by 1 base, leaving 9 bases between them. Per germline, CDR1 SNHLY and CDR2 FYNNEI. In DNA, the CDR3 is TGTGCCAGCGTCCAGGGGTCTGGAAACACCATATATTTT. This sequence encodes CASVQGSGNTIYF.

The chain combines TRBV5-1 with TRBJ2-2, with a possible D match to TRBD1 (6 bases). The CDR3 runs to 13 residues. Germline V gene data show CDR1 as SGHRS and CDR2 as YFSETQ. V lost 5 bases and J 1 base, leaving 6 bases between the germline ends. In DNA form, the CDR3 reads TGCGCCAGCAGGGACAGGAACACCGGGGAGCTGTTTTTT. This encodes CASRDRNTGELFF. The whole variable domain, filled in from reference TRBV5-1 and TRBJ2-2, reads KAGVTQTPRYLIKTRGQQVTLSCSPISGHRSVSWYQQTPGQGLQFLFEYFSETQRNKGNFPGRFSGRQFSNSRSEMNVSTLELGDSALYLCASRDRNTGELFFGEGSRLTVL.

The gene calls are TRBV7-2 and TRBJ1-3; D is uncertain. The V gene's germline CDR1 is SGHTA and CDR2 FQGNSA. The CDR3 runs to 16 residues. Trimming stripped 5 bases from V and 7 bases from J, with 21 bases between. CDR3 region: CASSRNHGLVGNTIYF. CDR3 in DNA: TGTGCCAGCAGCCGTAATCACGGTCTCGTTGGGAACACCATATATTTT.

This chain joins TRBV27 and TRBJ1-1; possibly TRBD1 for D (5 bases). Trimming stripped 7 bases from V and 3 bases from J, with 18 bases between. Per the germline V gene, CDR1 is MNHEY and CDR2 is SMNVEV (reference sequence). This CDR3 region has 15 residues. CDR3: CASTNDEGLDTEAFF. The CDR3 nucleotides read TGTGCCAGCACCAATGACGAGGGGTTGGACACTGAAGCTTTCTTT.

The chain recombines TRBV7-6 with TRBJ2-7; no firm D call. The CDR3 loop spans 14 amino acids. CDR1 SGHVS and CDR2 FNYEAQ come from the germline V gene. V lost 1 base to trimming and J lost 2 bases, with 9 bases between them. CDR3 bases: TGTGCCAGCAGCTTAGACCCGCAGGCCTACGAGCAGTACTTC. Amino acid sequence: CASSLDPQAYEQYF.

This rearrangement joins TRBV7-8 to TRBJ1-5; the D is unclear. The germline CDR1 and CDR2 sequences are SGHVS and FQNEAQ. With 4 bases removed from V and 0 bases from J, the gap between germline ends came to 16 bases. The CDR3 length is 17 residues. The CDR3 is CASSSKTEAYSNQPQHF. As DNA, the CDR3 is TGTGCCAGCAGCTCAAAGACTGAGGCGTATAGCAATCAGCCCCAGCATTTT.

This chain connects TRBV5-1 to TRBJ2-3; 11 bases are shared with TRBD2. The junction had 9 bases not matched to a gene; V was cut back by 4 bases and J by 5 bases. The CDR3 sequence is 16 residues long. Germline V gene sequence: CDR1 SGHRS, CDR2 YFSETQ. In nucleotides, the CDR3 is TGCGCCAGCAGCGCTGTGACTAGCGGGATTGGAGATACGCAGTATTTT. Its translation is CASSAVTSGIGDTQYF.

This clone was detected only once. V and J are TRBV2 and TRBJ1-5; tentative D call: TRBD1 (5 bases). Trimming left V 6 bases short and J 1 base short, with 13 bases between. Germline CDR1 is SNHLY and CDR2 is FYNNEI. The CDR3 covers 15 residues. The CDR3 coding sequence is TGTGCCAGCAGCTACCAGGGTAGGAGCAATCAGCCCCAGCATTTT. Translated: CASSYQGRSNQPQHF.

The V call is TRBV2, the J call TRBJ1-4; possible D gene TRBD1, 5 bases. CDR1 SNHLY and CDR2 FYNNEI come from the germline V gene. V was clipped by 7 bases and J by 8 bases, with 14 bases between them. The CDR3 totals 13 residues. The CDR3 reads CASNWDYGEKLFF. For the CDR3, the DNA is TGTGCCAGCAATTGGGACTACGGAGAAAAACTGTTTTTT.

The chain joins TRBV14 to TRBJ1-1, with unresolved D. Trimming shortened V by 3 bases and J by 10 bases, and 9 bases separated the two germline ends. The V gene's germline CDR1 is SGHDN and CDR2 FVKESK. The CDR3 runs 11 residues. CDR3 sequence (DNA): TGTGCCAGCAGCCAGAGCTCGGTAGCTTTCTTT. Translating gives CASSQSSVAFF.

The CDR3 region has the DNA TGTGCCAGCAGTGAAGATCCCCGTGGCTACACCTTC. Amino acids: CASSEDPRGYTF. The chain recombines TRBV6-1 with TRBJ1-2, with unresolved D. The V end lost 1 base, the J end lost 7 bases, and 7 bases lay between the germline ends. The germline CDR1 and CDR2 sequences are MNHNS and SASEGT. The CDR3 is made up of 12 amino acids.

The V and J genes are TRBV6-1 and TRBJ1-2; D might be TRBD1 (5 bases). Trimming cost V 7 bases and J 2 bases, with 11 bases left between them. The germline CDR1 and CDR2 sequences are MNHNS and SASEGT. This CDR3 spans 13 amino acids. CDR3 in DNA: TGTGCCAGCATGATGACAGCGAACTATGGCTACACCTTC. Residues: CASMMTANYGYTF.

The CDR3 is CAISANTGELFF. CDR3 bases: TGTGCCATCTCCGCGAACACCGGGGAGCTGTTTTTT. The V and J genes are TRBV10-3 and TRBJ2-2; D remains unclear. Looked up from germline, CDR1 is ENHRY and CDR2 is SYGVKD. CDR3 length: 12 residues. The V gene lost 8 bases and the J gene lost 0 bases, with 4 bases spanning the gap.

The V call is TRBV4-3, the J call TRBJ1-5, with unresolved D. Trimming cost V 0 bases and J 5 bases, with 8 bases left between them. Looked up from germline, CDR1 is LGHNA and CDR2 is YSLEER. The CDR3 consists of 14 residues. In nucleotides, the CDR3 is TGCGCCAGCAGCCAAGATCACGCTGATCAGCCCCAGCATTTT. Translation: CASSQDHADQPQHF.

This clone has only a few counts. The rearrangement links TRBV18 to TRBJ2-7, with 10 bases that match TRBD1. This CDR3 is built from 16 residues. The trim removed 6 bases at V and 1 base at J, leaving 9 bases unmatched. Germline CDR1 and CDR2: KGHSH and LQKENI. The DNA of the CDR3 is TGTGCCAGCTCGTCAGGGACAGGGGTTTGGTCCTACGAGCAGTACTTC. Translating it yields CASSSGTGVWSYEQYF.